One sample yielded the 31 T cell receptor beta chains listed below, sequenced in a study of somatic mutations in cytotoxic T cells in rheumatoid arthritis. Some clones are missing from TCRdb's copy, which holds only in-frame ones; the method was immunoSEQ multiplex PCR. The sample has some 18,000 clones, 80% seen once. Sample: CD8+ T cells sorted from blood. The receptor set was obtained from an adult with rheumatoid arthritis.

The chain has TRBV27 and TRBJ1-1, with D perhaps matching TRBD1 (6 bases). The CDR3 is made up of 16 amino acids. Trimming pared 6 bases from V and 3 bases from J, leaving 20 bases between. Per germline, CDR1 MNHEY and CDR2 SMNVEV (reference sequence). CDR3 loop: CASSPNGGAKDTEAFF. The DNA of the CDR3 is TGTGCCAGCAGCCCAAACGGGGGGGCCAAAGACACTGAAGCTTTCTTT.

CDR3 coding DNA: TGTGCCAGCAGCCTTTTTAGCGGGAGGGCCGGAGAGACCCAGTACTTC. As protein: CASSLFSGRAGETQYF. The chain carries TRBV7-9 and TRBJ2-5; 11 nucleotides line up with TRBD2. Germline CDR1 and CDR2: SEHNR and FQNEAQ (reference sequence). V lost 5 bases, J lost 4 bases, and 9 bases stayed unmatched. This CDR3 region has 16 residues.

A remark on this clone: Its ends do not fully match the called genes, so a read error is possible. This chain connects TRBV7-9 to TRBJ1-3; TRBD1 matches at 9 bases. Germline V gene sequence: CDR1 SEHNR, CDR2 FQNEAQ (reference sequence). CDR3 length: 13 residues. CDR3 in DNA: TGTGCCAGCAGCTTACTACAGGGGGCTCGTCAGAATTTT. Residues: CASSLLQGARQNF.

The rearrangement uses TRBV15 and TRBJ2-1, with D maybe TRBD2 (6 bases). The V gene lost 4 bases and the J gene lost 0 bases, with 10 bases spanning the gap. The CDR3 spans 15 residues. Germline CDR1 reads LNHNV; CDR2 reads YYDKDF (reference sequence). CDR3 protein: CATSTGLSSYNEQFF. As DNA, the CDR3 is TGTGCCACCAGCACCGGACTAAGCTCCTACAATGAGCAGTTCTTC. Drawing the rest from reference TRBV15 and TRBJ2-1, the complete variable domain is DAMVIQNPRYQVTQFGKPVTLSCSQTLNHNVMYWYQQKSSQAPKLLFHYYDKDFNNEADTPDNFQSRRPNTSFCFLDIRSPGLGDTAMYLCATSTGLSSYNEQFFGPGTRLTVL.

This rearrangement joins TRBV19 to TRBJ1-6; weak D call: TRBD1 (5 bases). The V end lost 6 bases, the J end lost 5 bases, and 14 bases lay between the germline ends. The CDR3 is 15 residues long. Germline V gives CDR1 LNHDA, CDR2 SQIVND (reference sequence). The CDR3 loop is CASSRDGGDNSPLHF. CDR3 nucleotide sequence: TGTGCCAGTAGCCGGGACGGCGGGGATAATTCACCCCTCCACTTT.

The gene calls are TRBV7-2 and TRBJ2-3, with D possibly TRBD1 on 6 matching bases. Germline V gives CDR1 SGHTA, CDR2 FQGNSA. The ends were cut back, 3 bases at V and 1 base at J, with 14 bases in the middle. The CDR3 loop spans 16 amino acids. CDR3 sequence: CASSFQQGFGTDTQYF. CDR3 coding DNA: TGTGCCAGCAGCTTCCAACAGGGTTTTGGCACAGATACGCAGTATTTT. The whole variable domain, filled in from reference TRBV7-2 and TRBJ2-3, reads GAGVSQSPSNKVTEKGKDVELRCDPISGHTALYWYRQSLGQGLEFLIYFQGNSAPDKSGLPSDRFSAERTGGSVSTLTIQRTQQEDSAVYLCASSFQQGFGTDTQYFGPGTRLTVL.

J is TRBJ2-2 and V is TRBV19; 10 nucleotides line up with TRBD1. The CDR3 is 15 residues long. The V gene end was trimmed by 3 bases and the J gene end by 8 bases; junction bases not matched to a gene: 6. Germline V gene sequence: CDR1 LNHDA, CDR2 SQIVND (reference sequence). The CDR3 region is CASSIGTGVPGELFF. As DNA, the CDR3 is TGTGCCAGTAGTATCGGGACAGGGGTCCCTGGGGAGCTGTTTTTT.

V is TRBV19 and J is TRBJ1-6, with 7 bases lining up with TRBD1. CDR3 length equals 16 residues. The V gene's germline CDR1 is LNHDA and CDR2 SQIVND (reference sequence). Trimming took 5 bases from V and 7 from J; bases not matched to a gene: 11. CDR3 region: CASSAEGRGGNSPLHF. CDR3 in DNA: TGTGCCAGTAGTGCCGAAGGGAGAGGGGGCAATTCACCCCTCCACTTT.

The chain employs TRBV5-5 and TRBJ2-7; D is possibly TRBD2 (5 bases). CDR3 length: 11 amino acids. CDR1 SGHKS and CDR2 YYEKEE come from the germline V gene (reference sequence). V lost 2 bases and J 8 bases, leaving 8 bases between the germline ends. CDR3 residues: CASSFGGQQYF. The CDR3 region has the DNA TGTGCCAGCAGCTTTGGAGGTCAGCAGTACTTC. The full variable domain, in which reference TRBV5-5 and TRBJ2-7 provide the parts outside the CDR3, is DAGVTQSPTHLIKTRGQQVTLRCSPISGHKSVSWYQQVLGQGPQFIFQYYEKEERGRGNFPDRFSARQFPNYSSELNVNALLLGDSALYLCASSFGGQQYFGPGTRLTVT.

The V gene is TRBV7-2, the J gene TRBJ2-7, with D perhaps matching TRBD1 or TRBD2 (5 bases each). V lost 1 base and J lost 6, with 10 bases in between. CDR3 size: 13 residues. Looked up from germline, CDR1 is SGHTA and CDR2 is FQGNSA. CDR3 protein: CASSLGVGPEQYF. CDR3 bases: TGTGCCAGCAGCTTAGGGGTGGGACCCGAGCAGTACTTC.

The chain couples TRBV15 to TRBJ1-3; D gene ambiguous. V lost 0 bases to trimming and J lost 4 bases, with 10 bases between them. CDR1 is LNHNV and CDR2 is YYDKDF in the germline V gene (reference sequence). There are 15 residues in the CDR3. The CDR3 here is CATSRDPNPGNTIYF. In DNA form, the CDR3 reads TGTGCCACCAGCAGAGATCCAAATCCAGGAAACACCATATATTTT.

In nucleotides, the CDR3 is TGTGCAAGTCGTCTTTCCTCGGCAGAACAGACAGATACGCAGTATTTT. Protein product: CASRLSSAEQTDTQYF. V is TRBV12-2 and J is TRBJ2-3; TRBD1, the D gene given by the table, was not confirmed from the DNA. TRBV12-2 is a pseudogene locus. The CDR3 length is 16 residues.

This chain connects TRBV7-2 to TRBJ1-1, with D uncertain. CDR1 and CDR2 (germline): SGHTA, FQGNSA. The CDR3 is 18 residues long. Trimming removed 4 bases at V and 1 base at J, with 22 bases between. The CDR3 loop reads CASSSFDPGIIRNTEAFF. The CDR3 DNA follows: TGTGCCAGCAGCTCATTCGACCCTGGGATAATAAGGAACACTGAAGCTTTCTTT.

CDR3 loop: CASSTGTSGRSLYEQYF. In DNA, the CDR3 is TGTGCCAGCAGTACCGGGACTAGCGGGAGATCACTCTACGAGCAGTACTTC. The rearrangement joins TRBV28 to TRBJ2-7, with 14 positions matching TRBD2. V dropped 5 bases and J dropped 3; count of bases not matched to a gene: 9. From germline, CDR1 is MDHEN and CDR2 SYDVKM. The CDR3 runs 17 residues.

The chain couples TRBV28 to TRBJ2-3, with D unclear. V was clipped by 6 bases and J by 2 bases, with 12 bases between them. The CDR3 is 14 residues long. Per the germline V gene, CDR1 is MDHEN and CDR2 is SYDVKM. The CDR3 DNA follows: TGTGCCAGCAGCCCAGATGGACCCACAGATACGCAGTATTTT. Encoded protein: CASSPDGPTDTQYF.

The gene calls are TRBV11-3 and TRBJ2-3; maybe TRBD1 (5 bases). The germline gives CDR1 SGHNT, CDR2 YENEEA. This CDR3 comprises 15 residues. With 5 bases removed from V and 0 bases from J, the gap between germline ends came to 12 bases. The CDR3 bases are TGTGCCAGCAGCCGAGGACAATTTAGCACAGATACGCAGTATTTT. It is translated as CASSRGQFSTDTQYF.

As to this clone: Other DNA sequences of this sample code for an identical CDR3. This chain uses TRBV5-5 with TRBJ2-7; D is ambiguous. This CDR3 has 12 amino acids. Germline CDR1 SGHKS, CDR2 YYEKEE (reference sequence). V lost 3 bases to trimming and J lost 7 bases, with 11 bases between them. In DNA, the CDR3 is TGTGCCAGCAGCTGGACGGGCGAAGAGCAGTACTTC. Its translation is CASSWTGEEQYF.

Only one count was recorded for this clone. This chain connects TRBV9 to TRBJ2-5, with D possibly TRBD2 on 6 matching bases. CDR1 and CDR2 from the germline V gene are SGDLS and YYNGEE. The V gene lost 0 bases and the J gene lost 2 bases, with 11 bases spanning the gap. This CDR3 spans 15 amino acids. In DNA form, the CDR3 reads TGTGCCAGCAGCGTAGTGGGGGGACGACAAGAGACCCAGTACTTC. As protein: CASSVVGGRQETQYF.

The chain is built from TRBV29-1 and TRBJ1-2; D is unclear. V was pared by 5 bases and J by 5 bases, with 9 bases between. The germline V gene has CDR1 SQVTM and CDR2 ANQGSEA. The CDR3 is 11 amino acids. This CDR3 is CSVSRPYGYTF. The CDR3 DNA reads TGCAGCGTTTCCCGCCCGTATGGCTACACCTTC.

V and J are TRBV2 and TRBJ2-1, with TRBD2 identical over 10 bases. CDR1 is SNHLY, CDR2 FYNNEI, per germline. V lost 4 bases and J lost 6; bases outside the gene matches: 6. This CDR3 has 15 residues. The CDR3 nucleotides read TGTGCCAGCAGTGCGGGAGCTAGCGGGAGCAATGAGCAGTTCTTC. Translating gives CASSAGASGSNEQFF. Full variable domain (remainder filled in from reference TRBV2 and TRBJ2-1): EPEVTQTPSHQVTQMGQEVILRCVPISNHLYFYWYRQILGQKVEFLVSFYNNEISEKSEIFDDQFSVERPDGSNFTLKIRSTKLEDSAMYFCASSAGASGSNEQFFGPGTRLTVL.

The table lists this clone with a few counts. The chain links TRBV13 to TRBJ1-1, with D maybe TRBD1 (5 bases). There are 14 residues in the CDR3. CDR1 is PRHDT and CDR2 is FYEKMQ in the germline V gene (reference sequence). Trimming stripped 1 base from V and 0 bases from J, with 6 bases between. This chain's CDR3 is CASSLAGLNTEAFF. DNA for the CDR3: TGTGCCAGCAGCTTAGCAGGGTTGAACACTGAAGCTTTCTTT.

This chain connects TRBV9 to TRBJ1-4; D is unclear. CDR3 length: 15 residues. Trimming left V 4 bases short and J 0 bases short, with 10 bases between. From germline, CDR1 is SGDLS and CDR2 YYNGEE. This CDR3 reads CASSPDGATNEKLFF. DNA for the CDR3: TGTGCCAGCAGCCCGGACGGTGCAACTAATGAAAAACTGTTTTTT.

This clone came up a few times. The chain has TRBV30 and TRBJ1-1, with a weak D call TRBD1 (5 bases). Germline loops: CDR1 GTSNPN, CDR2 SVGIG (reference sequence). V lost 3 bases, J lost 5 bases, and 10 bases lay in between. The CDR3 length is 12 residues. The CDR3: CAWRGPGTEAFF. The CDR3 DNA is TGTGCCTGGAGGGGGCCGGGGACTGAAGCTTTCTTT.

V gene TRBV7-9 combines with J gene TRBJ2-1; 10 nucleotides agree with TRBD2. The CDR3 runs to 13 residues. Trimming removed 5 bases from V and 6 bases from J; junction bases left unmatched: 1. Germline-derived CDR1 and CDR2 are SEHNR and FQNEAQ (reference sequence). The CDR3 spells CASSRTSGNEQFF. CDR3 sequence (DNA): TGTGCCAGCAGCAGGACTAGCGGCAATGAGCAGTTCTTC.

The chain is built from TRBV6-5 and TRBJ2-5, with D possibly matching TRBD2 (6 bases). The end of the DNA aligns better with TRBJ2-7, so the J call may be wrong. CDR3 length equals 12 residues. Germline lookup yields CDR1 MNHEY and CDR2 SVGAGI. The CDR3 reads CASSSSGDEQYF. Written as DNA, the CDR3 is TGTGCCAGCAGTTCATCGGGAGACGAGCAGTACTTC.

Here the CDR3 reads CASTSGVYGYTF. CDR3 DNA sequence: TGTGCCAGTACATCTGGGGTCTATGGCTACACCTTC. V gene TRBV19 combines with J gene TRBJ1-2; D unclear. Germline V gives CDR1 LNHDA, CDR2 SQIVND (reference sequence). Trimming removed 7 bases from V and 4 bases from J, with 10 bases in between. This CDR3 contains 12 residues.

The gene calls are TRBV6-4 and TRBJ2-3; 13 nucleotides agree with TRBD2. V was pared by 6 bases and J by 2 bases, with 8 bases of the junction left unmatched. CDR1 is MRHNA and CDR2 is SNTAGT in the germline V gene. The CDR3 loop spans 17 amino acids. The CDR3 loop is CASRVSGTSGDTDTQYF. For the CDR3, the DNA is TGTGCCAGCAGAGTCAGTGGGACTAGCGGGGACACAGATACGCAGTATTTT.

The gene calls are TRBV28 and TRBJ2-1; D might be TRBD1 or TRBD2, each matching 5 bases. The CDR3 sequence is 13 residues long. Germline V gives CDR1 MDHEN, CDR2 SYDVKM. V lost 3 bases to trimming and J lost 7 bases, with 10 bases between them. The CDR3 DNA follows: TGTGCCAGCAGTTTCGAGGGGCTGAATGAGCAGTTCTTC. This translates into CASSFEGLNEQFF.

The chain is built from TRBV19 and TRBJ2-4; TRBD2 might be the D (6 bases). The V gene lost 5 bases and the J gene lost 0 bases, with 11 bases spanning the gap. Germline V gene data show CDR1 as LNHDA and CDR2 as SQIVND (reference sequence). CDR3 size: 15 residues. The CDR3 DNA is TGTGCCAGTAGTGCGGGACCACTAGCCAAAAACATTCAGTACTTC. It specifies CASSAGPLAKNIQYF. Full variable domain (outside the CDR3, taken from reference TRBV19 and TRBJ2-4): DGGITQSPKYLFRKEGQNVTLSCEQNLNHDAMYWYRQDPGQGLRLIYYSQIVNDFQKGDIAEGYSVSREKKESFPLTVTSAQKNPTAFYLCASSAGPLAKNIQYFGAGTRLSVL.

This clone was observed once. V is TRBV4-1 and J is TRBJ2-1; TRBD2 matches 7 bases. The CDR3 sequence is 12 residues long. Germline values: CDR1 MGHRA, CDR2 YSYEKL. V lost 4 bases to trimming and J lost 10 bases; unmatched junction nucleotides: 4. CDR3: CASSLGAGEQFF. The CDR3 DNA sequence: TGCGCCAGCAGCCTGGGAGCGGGGGAGCAGTTCTTC.

The CDR3 DNA reads as TGTGCCAGCAGCGTAGGGGACTACCCCCGCGCGGATACGCAGTATTTT. Residues: CASSVGDYPRADTQYF. The chain is built from TRBV9 and TRBJ2-3; 7 nucleotides agree with TRBD2. Unmatched junction bases numbered 10, after V lost 0 bases and J lost 6 bases. The CDR3 runs 16 residues. The germline V gene has CDR1 SGDLS and CDR2 YYNGEE.